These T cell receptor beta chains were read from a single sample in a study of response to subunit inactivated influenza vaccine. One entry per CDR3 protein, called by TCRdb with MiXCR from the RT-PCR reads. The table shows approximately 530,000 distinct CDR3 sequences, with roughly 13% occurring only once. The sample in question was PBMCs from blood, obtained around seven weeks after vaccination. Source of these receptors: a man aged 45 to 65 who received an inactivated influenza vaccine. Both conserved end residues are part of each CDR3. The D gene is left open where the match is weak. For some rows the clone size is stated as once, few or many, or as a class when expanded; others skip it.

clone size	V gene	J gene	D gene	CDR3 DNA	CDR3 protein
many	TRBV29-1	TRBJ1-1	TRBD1	TGCAGCGTCGGTCAGGGGGTCGCTGAAGCTTTCTTT	CSVGQGVAEAFF
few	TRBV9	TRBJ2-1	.	TGTGCCAGCAGCGTAGGAACCTCCTACAATGAGCAGTTCTTC	CASSVGTSYNEQFF
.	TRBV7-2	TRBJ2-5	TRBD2	TGTGCCAGCAGCTTACCGGGAGGGACCCCTGGGGACCAAGAGACCCAGTACTTC	CASSLPGGTPGDQETQYF
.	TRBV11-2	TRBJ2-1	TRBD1	TGTGCCAGCAGCTTGACAGGGTCTCGATATGAGCAGTTCTTC	CASSLTGSRYEQFF
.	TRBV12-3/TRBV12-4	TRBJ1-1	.	TGTGCCAGCAGTACGCGGGGGGGAGCCACTGAAGCTTTCTTT	CASSTRGGATEAFF
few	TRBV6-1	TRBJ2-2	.	TGTGCCAGCAGTGCCGAGGGGAACACCGGGGAGCTGTTTTTT	CASSAEGNTGELFF
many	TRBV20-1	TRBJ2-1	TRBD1	TGCAGTGCTCCACCCGGGACAGGGCACAATGAGCAGTTCTTC	CSAPPGTGHNEQFF
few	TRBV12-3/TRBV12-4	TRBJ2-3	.	TGTGCCAGCAACGACGCGACCGAAGGACCAGATACGCAGTATTTT	CASNDATEGPDTQYF
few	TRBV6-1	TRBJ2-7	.	TGTGCCAGCAGGATCGGACAGCTTCTCTCCTACGAGCAGTACTTC	CASRIGQLLSYEQYF
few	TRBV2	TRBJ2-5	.	TGTGCCAGCAGTGAGGGGGGTGGGCAGGGGTTTGGAGAGACCCAGTACTTC	CASSEGGGQGFGETQYF
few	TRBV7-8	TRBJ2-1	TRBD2	TGTGCCAGCAGCCACTCCGCGGGAGGGAGCCATGAGCAGTTCTTC	CASSHSAGGSHEQFF
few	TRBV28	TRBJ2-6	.	TGTGCCAGCAGCTACTACGGGGGCGTTGGGGCCAACGTCCTGACTTTC	CASSYYGGVGANVLTF
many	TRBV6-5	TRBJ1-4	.	TGTGCCAGCAGTTACACCGGGTTCCGTAATGAAAAACTGTTTTTT	CASSYTGFRNEKLFF
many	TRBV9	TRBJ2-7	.	TGTGCCAGCAGCGTAGTATCCGATTCCGAGCAGTACTTC	CASSVVSDSEQYF
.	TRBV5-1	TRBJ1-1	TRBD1	TGCACCAGCAGCAGACGGACAGGGGGAGAAACTGAAGCTTTCTTT	CTSSRRTGGETEAFF
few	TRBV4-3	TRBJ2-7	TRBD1	TGCGCCAGCAGCCAGGAATGGACAGGTATCTCCTACGAGCAGTACTTC	CASSQEWTGISYEQYF
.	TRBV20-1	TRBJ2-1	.	TGCAGTGCTAGACAAGCGGCTAGTGAGCAGTTCTTC	CSARQAASEQFF